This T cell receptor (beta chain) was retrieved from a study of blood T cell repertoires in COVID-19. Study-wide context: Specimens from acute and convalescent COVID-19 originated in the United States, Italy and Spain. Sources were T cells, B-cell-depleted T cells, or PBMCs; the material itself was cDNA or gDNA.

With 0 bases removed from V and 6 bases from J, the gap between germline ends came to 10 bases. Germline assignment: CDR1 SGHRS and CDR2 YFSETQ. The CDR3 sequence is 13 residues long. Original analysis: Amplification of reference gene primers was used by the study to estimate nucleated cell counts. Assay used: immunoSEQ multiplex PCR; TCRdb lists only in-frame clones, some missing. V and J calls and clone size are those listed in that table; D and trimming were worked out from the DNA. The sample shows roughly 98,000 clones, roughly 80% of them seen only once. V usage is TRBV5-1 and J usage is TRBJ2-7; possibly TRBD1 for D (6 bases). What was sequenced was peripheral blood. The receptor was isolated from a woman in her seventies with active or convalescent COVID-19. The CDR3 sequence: CASSLGQGSEQYF. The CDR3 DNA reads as TGCGCCAGCAGCTTGGGTCAGGGGAGCGAGCAGTACTTC.